These 11 T cell receptor beta chains originate from one sample sequenced in a study of shared clonotypes between healthy human individuals. Method: immunoSEQ multiplex PCR; TCRdb's copy keeps in-frame clones and lacks some. Found here are roughly 2,000,000 clones, roughly 95% of them singletons; the top ten hold approximately 1.6%. Positively selected for CCR7, the CD45RO-negative cells used as naive CD8 cells excluded terminally differentiated effector memory CD45RA+ cells. The sequencing sample was made of naive CD8+ T cells from PBMCs. The receptors stem from a young man in good health. Some clones in this sample may be carry-over from other donors' samples.

The chain employs TRBV10-3 and TRBJ1-1; the D gene is possibly TRBD1 (5 bases). CDR3 length: 13 residues. Trimming cost V 3 bases and J 5 bases, with 10 bases left between them. The germline V gene has CDR1 ENHRY and CDR2 SYGVKD. The CDR3 coding sequence is TGTGCCATCAGTGAAAGTTGGGGGACTGAAGCTTTCTTT. It translates to CAISESWGTEAFF.

The V call is TRBV20-1, the J call TRBJ2-7; 8 nucleotides align to TRBD1. The CDR3 consists of 11 residues. Trimming cost V 6 bases and J 6 bases; bases outside gene matches: 4. Germline CDR1 reads DFQATT; CDR2 reads SNEGSKA (reference sequence). The CDR3 nucleotides read TGCAGTGCAACCACAGGGGGCGAGCAGTACTTC. It specifies CSATTGGEQYF.

CDR3 in DNA: TGTGCCACCTCCCCCGGCGGCGTGGCCTACGAGCAGTACTTC. It codes for CATSPGGVAYEQYF. This chain joins TRBV19 and TRBJ2-7; the D is unclear. CDR1 and CDR2 from the germline V gene are LNHDA and SQIVND (reference sequence). The germline V and J ends were trimmed by 10 bases and 2 bases, with 18 bases remaining between them. This CDR3 is built from 14 residues. The full variable domain, completed using reference TRBV19 and TRBJ2-7, is DGGITQSPKYLFRKEGQNVTLSCEQNLNHDAMYWYRQDPGQGLRLIYYSQIVNDFQKGDIAEGYSVSREKKESFPLTVTSAQKNPTAFYLCATSPGGVAYEQYFGPGTRLTVT.

CDR3 region: CASSTEGGGWSGANVLTF. The CDR3 DNA follows: TGTGCCAGTAGTACAGAGGGAGGGGGATGGTCTGGGGCCAACGTCCTGACTTTC. The rearrangement uses TRBV19 and TRBJ2-6; tentative D call: TRBD2 (7 bases). Germline CDR1 is LNHDA and CDR2 is SQIVND (reference sequence). Trimming removed 4 bases from V and 1 base from J, with 17 bases in between. This CDR3 comprises 18 residues.

This clone was counted a single time. The chain is built from TRBV7-9 and TRBJ2-7, with D perhaps TRBD2 (5 bases). This CDR3 is 15 amino acids long. The germline gives CDR1 SEHNR, CDR2 FQNEAQ (reference sequence). Between the trimmed V and J ends, which lost 1 base and 2 bases, there was a span of 12 bases. CDR3 amino acids: CASSLVYPRAYEQYF. The CDR3, as DNA: TGTGCCAGCAGCTTAGTCTACCCGAGGGCCTACGAGCAGTACTTC.

The chain joins TRBV10-3 to TRBJ2-3; 9 bases line up with TRBD1. The J segment lost 1 base and the V segment lost 3 bases, leaving 5 bases of the junction unmatched. The germline V gene has CDR1 ENHRY and CDR2 SYGVKD. CDR3 length: 16 residues. Here the CDR3 reads CAISDIRQGGTDTQYF. Here the CDR3 DNA reads TGTGCCATCAGTGACATTCGACAGGGGGGCACAGATACGCAGTATTTT.

The V gene is TRBV30, the J gene TRBJ1-6; D is possibly TRBD1 (5 bases). CDR1 and CDR2 (germline): GTSNPN, SVGIG (reference sequence). The CDR3 totals 13 residues. Trimming stripped 5 bases from V and 10 bases from J, with 15 bases between. The CDR3 sequence: CAWAPGNRSPLHF. The CDR3, as DNA: TGTGCCTGGGCCCCAGGGAATCGGTCACCCCTCCACTTT.

The gene calls are TRBV6-4 and TRBJ1-2, with D unresolved. The length of the CDR3 is 12 residues. Germline V gene lookup returns CDR1 MRHNA and CDR2 SNTAGT. V lost 9 bases and J lost 5, with 13 bases in between. In nucleotides, the CDR3 is TGTGCCAGTTTGGGCACCCTTTATGGCTACACCTTC. Its protein is CASLGTLYGYTF.

The chain employs TRBV27 and TRBJ2-1; D possibly uses TRBD1 or TRBD2 (5 bases each). The CDR3 contains 15 residues. The germline V gene has CDR1 MNHEY and CDR2 SMNVEV (reference sequence). Trimming cost V 3 bases and J 2 bases, with 11 bases left between them. CDR3 nucleotide sequence: TGTGCCAGCAGTTTGGGGGAGACGACCTACAATGAGCAGTTCTTC. Translated, it gives CASSLGETTYNEQFF.

Here the CDR3 DNA reads TGTGCCAGCAGCCCCATTAACAGTGACCCGATACAGTTCTTC. Its protein is CASSPINSDPIQFF. The J gene is TRBJ2-1, the V gene TRBV27; no reliable D call. V lost 6 bases, J lost 13 bases, and 22 bases lay in between. CDR3 length: 14 amino acids. Germline assignment: CDR1 MNHEY and CDR2 SMNVEV (reference sequence).

The chain has TRBV11-2 and TRBJ1-4; TRBD1 might be the D (5 bases). Germline-derived CDR1 and CDR2 are SGHAT and FQNNGV. The germline V and J ends were trimmed by 3 bases and 10 bases, with 15 bases remaining between them. This CDR3 comprises 14 residues. As DNA, the CDR3 is TGTGCCAGCAGCTTCCGCCAGGGTGAAGGAAAACTGTTTTTT. Amino acids: CASSFRQGEGKLFF.